The 29 T cell receptor beta chains in this list originate from one sample, sequenced in a study of shared clonotypes between healthy human individuals. Method: immunoSEQ multiplex PCR; TCRdb's copy keeps in-frame clones and lacks some. The table records about 1.5 million clones, 95% to 99% of them present only once. The sequencing sample was made of naive CD4+ T cells sorted from blood. Subset described: CD45RA+ positively selected. Receptor source: a young man in good health.

The chain carries TRBV19 and TRBJ1-1; 8 nucleotides agree with TRBD1. The ends lost 1 base at V and 11 bases at J; junction bases unmatched: 3. There are 12 residues in the CDR3. Germline V gene lookup returns CDR1 LNHDA and CDR2 SQIVND (reference sequence). For the CDR3, the DNA is TGTGCCAGTAGTATAGCAGGGGGCGGCGCTTTCTTT. As protein: CASSIAGGGAFF.

This sequence joins TRBV13 and TRBJ2-7; 10 bases map to TRBD1. This CDR3 spans 17 amino acids. V lost 3 bases to trimming and J lost 3 bases; unmatched junction nucleotides: 11. CDR1 and CDR2 (germline): PRHDT, FYEKMQ (reference sequence). This CDR3 reads CASSFRYKDRGIYEQYF. The CDR3, as DNA: TGTGCCAGCAGCTTTCGATATAAGGACAGGGGGATCTACGAGCAGTACTTC.

The chain has TRBV28 and TRBJ2-3, with TRBD1 as a possible D gene (5 bases). Germline values: CDR1 MDHEN, CDR2 SYDVKM. This CDR3 has 15 amino acids. V was pared by 6 bases and J by 2 bases, with 15 bases between. The CDR3 region is CASSPGSLDTDTQYF. As DNA, the CDR3 is TGTGCCAGCAGCCCAGGGTCACTGGACACAGATACGCAGTATTTT.

This clone was found once. The chain recombines TRBV30 with TRBJ2-7, with 9 bases aligning to TRBD1. This CDR3 has 13 amino acids. The ends lost 1 base at V and 6 bases at J; junction bases unmatched: 4. Germline CDR1 and CDR2: GTSNPN and SVGIG (reference sequence). CDR3 coding DNA: TGTGCCTGGAGTGCCCGGACAGGGGTCGAGCAGTACTTC. Its translation: CAWSARTGVEQYF. The full variable domain, rest sourced from reference TRBV30 and TRBJ2-7, is SQTIHQWPATLVQPVGSPLSLECTVEGTSNPNLYWYRQAAGRGLQLLFYSVGIGQISSEVPQNLSASRPQDRQFILSSKKLLLSDSGFYLCAWSARTGVEQYFGPGTRLTVT.

The chain is built from TRBV4-1 and TRBJ1-5, with a tentative D call TRBD1 (5 bases). This CDR3 has 21 residues. Germline lookup yields CDR1 MGHRA and CDR2 YSYEKL. V lost 5 bases to trimming and J lost 4 bases, with 33 bases between them. CDR3 DNA: TGCGCCAGCAGCGAAATTGGGGGTAACGGTCAGGTTAGGATCCCAAATCAGCCCCAGCATTTT. Amino acid sequence: CASSEIGGNGQVRIPNQPQHF.

V is TRBV5-1 and J is TRBJ2-3; D ambiguous. The length of the CDR3 is 14 residues. Trimming took 4 bases from V and 6 from J, leaving 15 bases between them. Germline CDR1 and CDR2: SGHRS and YFSETQ. Written as DNA, the CDR3 is TGCGCCAGCAGCGTGCAGACCCCGGGCGATACGCAGTATTTT. Its protein product is CASSVQTPGDTQYF.

The V call is TRBV18, the J call TRBJ2-3, with D possibly TRBD2 on 6 matching bases. The germline V and J ends were trimmed by 3 bases and 1 base, with 11 bases remaining between them. CDR1 is KGHSH and CDR2 is LQKENI in the germline V gene. This CDR3 region has 15 residues. The CDR3 loop reads CASSPWERGTDTQYF. The CDR3 DNA follows: TGTGCCAGCTCACCGTGGGAGCGGGGCACAGATACGCAGTATTTT.

As concerns this clone: Other DNA sequences within the sample encode an identical CDR3. The CDR3 protein is CASSLGSSGNTIYF. CDR3 coding DNA: TGCGCCAGCAGCTTGGGGAGCTCTGGAAACACCATATATTTT. The V gene is TRBV5-1, the J gene TRBJ1-3; D not resolved. CDR1 SGHRS and CDR2 YFSETQ come from the germline V gene. This CDR3 contains 14 residues. V gave up 0 bases and J gave up 0 bases, with 4 bases separating them.

The gene calls are TRBV5-1 and TRBJ2-2, with 8 nucleotides matching TRBD1. This CDR3 region has 15 residues. The V and J ends lost 4 bases and 3 bases, in that order; junction bases with no gene match: 5. Germline loops: CDR1 SGHRS, CDR2 YFSETQ. CDR3 protein: CASSADRADTGELFF. The DNA of the CDR3 is TGCGCCAGCAGCGCGGACAGGGCCGACACCGGGGAGCTGTTTTTT.

This chain joins TRBV28 and TRBJ1-1, with 8 positions matching TRBD1. This CDR3 has 15 amino acids. Looked up from germline, CDR1 is MDHEN and CDR2 is SYDVKM. J lost 0 bases, V lost 2 bases, and 2 bases had no gene match. Written as DNA, the CDR3 is TGTGCCAGCAGTTTAAGACAGGGGCTGAACACTGAAGCTTTCTTT. It translates to CASSLRQGLNTEAFF.

Regarding this clone: The junction does not match germline at one end; this may be a read error. The rearrangement joins TRBV6-1 to TRBJ1-5; D gene unclear. The CDR3 covers 15 residues. In germline, CDR1 is MNHNS, CDR2 SASEGT. The CDR3 loop reads CASREDVDFARPQHF. The DNA of the CDR3 is TGTGCCAGCAGAGAAGACGTGGACTTCGCGCGGCCCCAGCATTTT.

The chain carries TRBV5-1 and TRBJ2-7; 9 bases line up with TRBD1. Trimming took 4 bases from V and 2 from J; bases not matched to a gene: 13. The CDR3 length is 17 residues. Germline values: CDR1 SGHRS, CDR2 YFSETQ. The CDR3 DNA reads as TGCGCCAGCAGCGCCACTCTCCGGGACAGGGCCACCTACGAGCAGTACTTC. This gives the protein CASSATLRDRATYEQYF.

This clone came up once. The chain couples TRBV6-5 to TRBJ2-7; 7 positions match TRBD1. From germline, CDR1 is MNHEY and CDR2 SVGAGI. The CDR3 is 14 amino acids. Trimming took 4 bases from V and 7 from J; bases not matched to a gene: 10. CDR3 sequence (DNA): TGTGCCAGCAGTTTCCGGACAGGCCCTAGGGAGCAGTACTTC. Its translation: CASSFRTGPREQYF.

The rearrangement links TRBV7-7 to TRBJ2-6; 8 bases line up with TRBD1. V shed 5 bases and J 1 base; nucleotides not matched to a gene: 4. Germline CDR1 SSHAT, CDR2 FNYEAQ (reference sequence). CDR3 length equals 16 residues. In DNA form, the CDR3 reads TGTGCCAGCAGCCTAGGACAGGGATCTGGGGCCAACGTCCTGACTTTC. It is translated as CASSLGQGSGANVLTF.

The chain employs TRBV4-3 and TRBJ1-2; TRBD1 is a possible D gene (5 bases). V lost 2 bases, J lost 6 bases, and 22 bases lay in between. The CDR3 is made up of 17 amino acids. Germline loops: CDR1 LGHNA, CDR2 YSLEER. This CDR3 is CASSQIIGAANYNGYTF. CDR3 nucleotides: TGCGCCAGCAGCCAAATAATTGGGGCAGCCAATTATAATGGCTACACCTTC.

The V and J genes are TRBV6-1 and TRBJ1-5; D uncertain. V lost 6 bases to trimming and J lost 4 bases, with 10 bases between them. The germline V gene encodes CDR1 MNHNS and CDR2 SASEGT. This CDR3 is 13 amino acids long. The CDR3 DNA sequence: TGTGCCAGCAGGCGGGATCTTAATCAGCCCCAGCATTTT. Protein sequence: CASRRDLNQPQHF.

The chain couples TRBV21-1 to TRBJ2-3; no check of the table's D call, TRBD1, against the DNA was made. TRBV21-1 constitutes a pseudogene. The CDR3 sequence is 16 residues long. In DNA, the CDR3 is TGTGCCAGCAGCAACCAGGGCCTTAATCCCACAGATACGCAGTATTTT. Its protein is CASSNQGLNPTDTQYF.

The chain has TRBV2 and TRBJ1-4; no clear D. The CDR3 extends over 14 amino acids. Trimming stripped 4 bases from V and 2 bases from J, with 8 bases between. Germline loops: CDR1 SNHLY, CDR2 FYNNEI. The CDR3 DNA reads TGTGCCAGCAGTGTACAGAACACTAATGAAAAACTGTTTTTT. The encoded protein is CASSVQNTNEKLFF.

The V gene is TRBV11-2, the J gene TRBJ1-5; possible D gene TRBD1, 5 bases. This CDR3 comprises 15 residues. CDR1 and CDR2 (germline): SGHAT, FQNNGV. V was cut by 5 bases and J by 2 bases, with 13 bases left in between. The CDR3 sequence: CASSGARDRNQPQHF. The CDR3 bases are TGTGCCAGCAGCGGGGCCCGGGACCGCAATCAGCCCCAGCATTTT.

This clone was seen just once. The chain employs TRBV5-4 and TRBJ2-7, with 8 positions matching TRBD1. Trimming took 4 bases from V and 6 from J; bases not matched to a gene: 6. CDR1 and CDR2 from the germline V gene are SGHNT and YYREEE (reference sequence). CDR3 length: 13 amino acids. This CDR3 reads CASSPDRVSEQYF. The CDR3 DNA sequence: TGTGCCAGCAGCCCGGACAGGGTCAGCGAGCAGTACTTC. The variable domain in full, completed from reference TRBV5-4 and TRBJ2-7, reads ETGVTQSPTHLIKTRGQQVTLRCSSQSGHNTVSWYQQALGQGPQFIFQYYREEENGRGNFPPRFSGLQFPNYSSELNVNALELDDSALYLCASSPDRVSEQYFGPGTRLTVT.

This rearrangement joins TRBV18 to TRBJ2-3; 7 nucleotides match TRBD1. The CDR3 contains 17 residues. J was trimmed by 0 bases and V by 4 bases; bases with no gene match: 10. Looked up from germline, CDR1 is KGHSH and CDR2 is LQKENI. The CDR3 DNA is TGTGCCAGCTCACGAAAGCAGGGACAGACGAGCACAGATACGCAGTATTTT. Translated, it gives CASSRKQGQTSTDTQYF.

The chain uses TRBV5-6 and TRBJ1-4; D is undetermined. Germline V lookup: CDR1 SGHDT, CDR2 YYEEEE. Trimming removed 0 bases at V and 0 bases at J, with 9 bases between. CDR3 length: 16 residues. Written as DNA, the CDR3 is TGTGCCAGCAGCTTGGATGCGGCTGCAACTAATGAAAAACTGTTTTTT. Its translation is CASSLDAAATNEKLFF. The entire variable domain, with the rest obtained from reference TRBV5-6 and TRBJ1-4, is as follows: DAGVTQSPTHLIKTRGQQVTLRCSPKSGHDTVSWYQQALGQGPQFIFQYYEEEERQRGNFPDRFSGHQFPNYSSELNVNALLLGDSALYLCASSLDAAATNEKLFFGSGTQLSVL.

This rearrangement joins TRBV16 to TRBJ1-5; D unclear. Between the trimmed V and J ends, which lost 0 bases and 4 bases, there was a span of 4 bases. Germline CDR1 and CDR2: KGHSY and FQNENV. This CDR3 is 13 amino acids long. CDR3 loop: CASSQSSNQPQHF. CDR3 sequence (DNA): TGTGCCAGCAGCCAATCGTCGAATCAGCCCCAGCATTTT.

The V and J genes are TRBV5-4 and TRBJ2-7; D gene unclear. The CDR3 is 14 amino acids. The V and J ends lost 3 bases and 2 bases respectively, with 12 bases between them. CDR1 and CDR2 from the germline V gene are SGHNT and YYREEE (reference sequence). The CDR3 loop is CASSSGPFTYEQYF. Here the CDR3 DNA reads TGTGCCAGCAGCTCCGGACCCTTTACCTACGAGCAGTACTTC.

This chain uses TRBV30 with TRBJ2-2; 7 nucleotides agree with TRBD1. Germline CDR1 reads GTSNPN; CDR2 reads SVGIG (reference sequence). The CDR3 is 16 residues long. V was clipped by 0 bases and J by 4 bases; unmatched bases: 8. In nucleotides, the CDR3 is TGTGCCTGGAGTGTAGTACAGGGGTTTGGCACCGGGGAGCTGTTTTTT. Amino acid sequence: CAWSVVQGFGTGELFF.

The chain couples TRBV28 to TRBJ2-3; 9 bases match TRBD2. This CDR3 is 15 amino acids long. The germline gives CDR1 MDHEN, CDR2 SYDVKM. Trimming took 4 bases from V and 6 from J; bases not matched to a gene: 8. The CDR3 loop is CASSYRVAGEDTQYF. CDR3 nucleotides: TGTGCCAGCAGTTACCGGGTAGCGGGGGAGGATACGCAGTATTTT. The full variable domain, rest sourced from reference TRBV28 and TRBJ2-3, is DVKVTQSSRYLVKRTGEKVFLECVQDMDHENMFWYRQDPGLGLRLIYFSYDVKMKEKGDIPEGYSVSREKKERFSLILESASTNQTSMYLCASSYRVAGEDTQYFGPGTRLTVL.

The chain links TRBV5-1 to TRBJ2-3, with a weak D call TRBD1 (5 bases). From germline, CDR1 is SGHRS and CDR2 YFSETQ. Between the trimmed V and J ends, which lost 6 bases and 1 base, there was a span of 12 bases. This CDR3 has 14 residues. CDR3 protein: CASKDVRGTDTQYF. In DNA form, the CDR3 reads TGCGCCAGCAAGGATGTCAGGGGCACAGATACGCAGTATTTT.

The rearrangement uses TRBV11-1 and TRBJ2-1; no clear D. V dropped 0 bases and J dropped 5 bases, with 23 bases sitting between them. The CDR3 spans 19 residues. CDR1 and CDR2 from the germline V gene are SGHAT and FQDESV (reference sequence). As DNA, the CDR3 is TGTGCCAGCAGCTTAGCGCGGCCCGGGCTCCAGTCCAGAAACAATGAGCAGTTCTTC. It encodes CASSLARPGLQSRNNEQFF.

The J gene is TRBJ2-1, the V gene TRBV15; 9 nucleotides match TRBD2. After removal of 1 base from V and 3 bases from J, the junction contained 4 bases not matched to a gene. Germline CDR1 LNHNV, CDR2 YYDKDF (reference sequence). This CDR3 contains 16 residues. CDR3 protein: CATSRGVAGVYNEQFF. CDR3 bases: TGTGCCACCAGCAGAGGCGTAGCGGGAGTCTACAATGAGCAGTTCTTC.